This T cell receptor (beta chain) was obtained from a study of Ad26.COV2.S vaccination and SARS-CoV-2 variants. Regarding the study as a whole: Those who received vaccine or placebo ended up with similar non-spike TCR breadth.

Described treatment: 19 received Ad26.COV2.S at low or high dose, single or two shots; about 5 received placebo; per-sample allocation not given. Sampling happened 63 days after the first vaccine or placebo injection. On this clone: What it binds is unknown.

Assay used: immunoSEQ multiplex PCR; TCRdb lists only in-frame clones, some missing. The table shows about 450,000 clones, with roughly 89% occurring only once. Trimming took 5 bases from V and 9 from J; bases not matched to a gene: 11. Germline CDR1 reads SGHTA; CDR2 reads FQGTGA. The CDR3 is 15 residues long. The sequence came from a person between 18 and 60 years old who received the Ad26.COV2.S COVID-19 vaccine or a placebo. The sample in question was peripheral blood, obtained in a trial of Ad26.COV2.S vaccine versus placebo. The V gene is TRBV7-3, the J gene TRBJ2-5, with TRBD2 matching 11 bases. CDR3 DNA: TGTGCCAGCAGCCCTAACGCACTAGCGGGAGTGGCCCAGTACTTC. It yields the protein CASSPNALAGVAQYF.